Following are 19 T cell receptor beta chains from one sample sequenced in a study of cytomegalovirus exposure and HLA in healthy donors. PCR was performed using 60 Vbeta and 13 Jbeta primers. Clones were sequenced by immunoSEQ multiplex PCR, and TCRdb holds only the in-frame ones, with some missing. Of about 190,000 clones detected, over 70% appear once; the ten largest clones hold about 3.1%. The sample comprised PBMCs. All receptors derive from a woman in her twenties or thirties in good health and CMV-seropositive.

This clone was seen more than once but under ten times. V gene TRBV6-5 combines with J gene TRBJ2-7; 8 bases are a match to TRBD1. Germline loops: CDR1 MNHEY, CDR2 SVGAGI. V shed 6 bases, J shed 6 bases, and the junction held 1 base outside the gene matches. This CDR3 has 11 amino acids. The CDR3 reads CASSTGGEQYF. The CDR3 DNA reads as TGTGCCAGCAGCACAGGGGGCGAGCAGTACTTC.

The chain's CDR3 is CASRRGQGYGYTF. CDR3 DNA sequence: TGTGCCAGCAGGAGAGGTCAGGGCTATGGCTACACCTTC. The chain carries TRBV21-1 and TRBJ1-2; TRBD1, the D gene given by the table, was not confirmed from the DNA. TRBV21-1 is a pseudogene segment. The CDR3 runs 13 residues.

V usage is TRBV7-8 and J usage is TRBJ1-5; a possible D gene is TRBD1 (5 bases). Trimming cost V 3 bases and J 3 bases, with 12 bases left between them. The CDR3 sequence is 15 residues long. CDR1 and CDR2 from the germline V gene are SGHVS and FQNEAQ. The CDR3 coding sequence is TGTGCCAGCAGCTTTAACAGGAACAACAATCAGCCCCAGCATTTT. Translation: CASSFNRNNNQPQHF.

Note on this clone: Germline is not matched at one junction end, which may reflect a read error. The chain combines TRBV6-1 with TRBJ2-3; TRBD2 matches at 7 bases. The CDR3 consists of 12 residues. Germline V gene data show CDR1 as MNHNS and CDR2 as SASEGT. The DNA of the CDR3 is TGTGCCAGCAGGACTAGCAGAGATACGCAGTATTTT. Its protein is CASRTSRDTQYF.

This chain's CDR3 is CASSDRTSGSYNEQFF. CDR3 nucleotides: TGTGCCAGCAGTGACCGGACTAGCGGGAGTTACAATGAGCAGTTCTTC. The chain carries TRBV6-1 and TRBJ2-1, with 13 bases identical to TRBD2. Germline V gene sequence: CDR1 MNHNS, CDR2 SASEGT. The CDR3 loop spans 16 amino acids. Trimming at V came to 3 bases and at J to 4 bases, leaving 3 bases not matched to a gene.

This chain joins TRBV14 and TRBJ2-7, with 11 bases aligning to TRBD2. This CDR3 is built from 18 residues. CDR1 SGHDN and CDR2 FVKESK come from the germline V gene. V was pared by 0 bases and J by 2 bases, with 9 bases of the junction left unmatched. CDR3 loop: CASSQEHLAGGAAYEQYF. The CDR3 coding sequence is TGTGCCAGCAGCCAAGAACACCTAGCGGGAGGTGCCGCCTACGAGCAGTACTTC.

The chain uses TRBV7-9 and TRBJ1-1, with D hard to call. This CDR3 contains 15 residues. Germline CDR1 SEHNR, CDR2 FQNEAQ (reference sequence). Trimming stripped 2 bases from V and 2 bases from J, with 12 bases between. CDR3: CASSLSQVPNTEAFF. The CDR3 DNA sequence: TGTGCCAGCAGCTTATCCCAGGTACCTAACACTGAAGCTTTCTTT. Combining the CDR3 with reference TRBV7-9 and TRBJ1-1 gives the whole variable domain DTGVSQNPRHKITKRGQNVTFRCDPISEHNRLYWYRQTLGQGPEFLTYFQNEAQLEKSRLLSDRFSAERPKGSFSTLEIQRTEQGDSAMYLCASSLSQVPNTEAFFGQGTRLTVV.

This clone was observed once. The chain couples TRBV28 to TRBJ2-2, with TRBD1 as a possible D gene (6 bases). V was clipped by 5 bases and J by 1 base, with 17 bases between them. This CDR3 is 17 amino acids long. Germline V gene lookup returns CDR1 MDHEN and CDR2 SYDVKM. In DNA form, the CDR3 reads TGTGCCAGCAGTCTAGAATCCGGGACATGGAACACCGGGGAGCTGTTTTTT. Protein sequence: CASSLESGTWNTGELFF.

This clone was observed a single time. This chain connects TRBV28 to TRBJ2-7, with 10 bases matching TRBD1. V lost 7 bases and J lost 7; bases outside the gene matches: 13. This CDR3 contains 15 residues. Germline V gene lookup returns CDR1 MDHEN and CDR2 SYDVKM. DNA of the CDR3: TGTGCCAGCAAAGTAGAAGGACAGGGGGTGAGGGAGCAGTACTTC. This encodes CASKVEGQGVREQYF.

The chain employs TRBV7-9 and TRBJ2-7; 9 bases match TRBD2. The CDR3 consists of 16 residues. Germline loops: CDR1 SEHNR, CDR2 FQNEAQ (reference sequence). V lost 1 base, J lost 6 bases, and 10 bases stayed unmatched. The CDR3 sequence is CASSLGEREDAGEQYF. The CDR3 DNA sequence: TGTGCCAGCAGCTTAGGGGAGCGGGAGGATGCCGGCGAGCAGTACTTC. The full variable domain, rest sourced from reference TRBV7-9 and TRBJ2-7, is DTGVSQNPRHKITKRGQNVTFRCDPISEHNRLYWYRQTLGQGPEFLTYFQNEAQLEKSRLLSDRFSAERPKGSFSTLEIQRTEQGDSAMYLCASSLGEREDAGEQYFGPGTRLTVT.

The chain recombines TRBV28 with TRBJ1-1; D gene ambiguous. Germline V CDR1 and CDR2: MDHEN, SYDVKM. V lost 7 bases and J 5 bases, leaving 11 bases between the germline ends. This CDR3 contains 12 residues. The CDR3 spells CASTEAGTEAFF. In nucleotides, the CDR3 is TGTGCCAGCACGGAAGCGGGGACTGAAGCTTTCTTT.

CDR3 sequence: CASSRTSGTQHEQFF. The DNA of the CDR3 is TGTGCCAGTAGTAGAACTAGCGGGACACAACATGAGCAGTTCTTC. The gene calls are TRBV19 and TRBJ2-1; 10 bases are a match to TRBD2. Germline loops: CDR1 LNHDA, CDR2 SQIVND (reference sequence). The CDR3 runs to 15 residues. Germline trimming cut 4 bases from V and 8 bases from J; bases unmatched to any gene: 8.

The chain is built from TRBV27 and TRBJ2-7, with D possibly matching TRBD2 (6 bases). This CDR3 comprises 14 residues. Germline V gene data show CDR1 as MNHEY and CDR2 as SMNVEV (reference sequence). V was trimmed by 3 bases and J by 5 bases, leaving 14 bases between them. CDR3 nucleotides: TGTGCCAGCAGTTTTCTTGGGACTCAGGACGAGCAGTACTTC. This encodes CASSFLGTQDEQYF.

This chain links TRBV11-2 with TRBJ2-5; TRBD2 agrees at 14 bases. The J call may be in error: the DNA end matches TRBJ2-7 better. Germline V lookup: CDR1 SGHAT, CDR2 FQNNGV. The CDR3 is 19 amino acids. The CDR3 loop is CASSLDQTSGRAYIHEQYF. CDR3 in DNA: TGTGCCAGCAGCTTAGACCAGACTAGCGGGAGGGCCTATATCCACGAGCAGTACTTC.

This clone occurred once. The chain employs TRBV28 and TRBJ1-5; no clear D. Trimming stripped 0 bases from V and 4 bases from J, with 7 bases between. Germline V gene lookup returns CDR1 MDHEN and CDR2 SYDVKM. The CDR3 totals 14 residues. The CDR3 DNA follows: TGTGCCAGCAGTTTATGGGGAGGAAATCAGCCCCAGCATTTT. Amino acid sequence: CASSLWGGNQPQHF.

This clone was seen once. The chain uses TRBV27 and TRBJ1-3; D unclear. Germline assignment: CDR1 MNHEY and CDR2 SMNVEV (reference sequence). The V gene lost 5 bases and the J gene lost 9 bases, with 14 bases spanning the gap. CDR3 length: 13 amino acids. Here the CDR3 reads CASSPFESGTIYF. For the CDR3, the DNA is TGTGCCAGCAGTCCCTTTGAGTCAGGCACCATATATTTT.

The rearrangement uses TRBV5-1 and TRBJ2-3, with no clear D. Looked up from germline, CDR1 is SGHRS and CDR2 is YFSETQ. The CDR3 runs to 13 residues. Deletions cut 5 bases from V and 5 bases from J, with 12 bases between. The CDR3 nucleotides are TGCGCCAGCAGAGACCCGGGTGGAGATACGCAGTATTTT. It translates to CASRDPGGDTQYF.

The chain joins TRBV10-2 to TRBJ1-1; the D is unclear. Trimming pared 6 bases from V and 7 bases from J, leaving 9 bases between. This CDR3 region has 11 residues. CDR1 and CDR2 from the germline V gene are WSHSY and SAAADI. The CDR3 DNA sequence: TGCGCCAGCAGGGCCCAGGATGAAGCTTTCTTT. It encodes CASRAQDEAFF.

V gene TRBV6-5 combines with J gene TRBJ1-5, with D unresolved. The CDR3 spans 14 residues. Per germline, CDR1 MNHEY and CDR2 SVGAGI. Trimming removed 3 bases at V and 3 bases at J, with 9 bases between. The CDR3 reads CASSYQQTNQPQHF. CDR3 coding DNA: TGTGCCAGCAGTTATCAACAAACCAATCAGCCCCAGCATTTT.